This T cell receptor (beta chain) was sequenced in a study of control samples from healthy donors and cancer patients. Measured with immunoSEQ multiplex PCR; TCRdb has only the in-frame clones, and not every one. The data hold under 200,000 clones, with approximately 90% observed a single time. Germline V CDR1 and CDR2: LNHDA, SQIVND (reference sequence). Trimming removed 1 base from V and 1 base from J, with 4 bases in between. The CDR3 runs to 13 residues. Sequenced: blood. This receptor was taken from a woman aged 25-40 years in good health. This rearrangement joins TRBV19 to TRBJ1-1, with D hard to call. This chain's CDR3 is CASSIVQNTEAFF. For the CDR3, the DNA is TGTGCCAGTAGTATAGTACAGAACACTGAAGCTTTCTTT. The full variable domain, with the rest looked up from reference TRBV19 and TRBJ1-1, is DGGITQSPKYLFRKEGQNVTLSCEQNLNHDAMYWYRQDPGQGLRLIYYSQIVNDFQKGDIAEGYSVSREKKESFPLTVTSAQKNPTAFYLCASSIVQNTEAFFGQGTRLTVV.